A selection of T cell receptor beta chains follows, all from one sample in a study of identical twins. TCRdb re-called the 5' RACE reads through MiXCR, storing one row per CDR3 protein. Altogether about 570,000 distinct CDR3 sequences are present, over 8.5% being singletons, with the ten largest covering 2.5% to 3.5%. These data also featured in a second study, about yellow fever vaccine responses in identical twins.

The sequenced sample consisted of PBMCs. The receptor source for this set is a woman between 18 and 29 years old in good health. The CDR3 runs from the conserved cysteine through the conserved F or W. A D gene is named only where the DNA matches it firmly.

j_call | v_call | d_call | cdr3_aa
TRBJ2-3 | TRBV29-1 | TRBD2 | CSVDGGGRAFTDTQYF
TRBJ2-6 | TRBV6-1 | NA | CASRDYGGSGANVLTF
TRBJ2-2 | TRBV10-3 | NA | CAISRAGVNTGELFF
TRBJ2-1 | TRBV7-9 | NA | CASSLSDSEQFF
TRBJ2-2 | TRBV7-9 | TRBD1 | CASSFGGDRAGELFF
TRBJ1-6 | TRBV4-2 | TRBD1 | CASSIGQENSPLHF
TRBJ2-7 | TRBV30 | NA | CAWRTWEPSSQNEQYF
TRBJ2-2 | TRBV12-3/TRBV12-4 | NA | CASTQYVGGGPHTGELFF
TRBJ1-5 | TRBV11-2 | NA | CASSWDGSNQPQHF
TRBJ2-1 | TRBV7-2 | TRBD2 | CASRPAGSGSLVEQFF
TRBJ1-1 | TRBV19 | NA | CASSIVGIMNTEAFF
TRBJ2-2 | TRBV3-1 | NA | CASSKRDTGELFF
TRBJ2-1 | TRBV7-9 | NA | CASRFGLGERFF
TRBJ2-3 | TRBV2 | TRBD2 | CARMHVGLAGNTDTQYF
TRBJ2-2 | TRBV7-8 | NA | CASSLGHRGGSGELFF
TRBJ2-5 | TRBV5-1 | NA | CASREVAAYETQYF
TRBJ2-5 | TRBV6-2/TRBV6-3 | NA | CASSYYGGRRETQYF
TRBJ2-1 | TRBV3-1 | NA | CASSQLGKSSGSYNEQFF
TRBJ2-1 | TRBV12-3/TRBV12-4 | TRBD2 | CASRRAGGARLDEQFF
TRBJ2-1 | TRBV20-1 | NA | CSARVGGTLSNEQFF
TRBJ2-1 | TRBV6-2/TRBV6-3 | NA | CASRLQTEQLLDEQFF
TRBJ2-7 | TRBV6-2/TRBV6-3 | NA | CASSYSDVQDEQYF
TRBJ2-7 | TRBV10-3 | NA | CAILTLRTNYEQYF